This T cell receptor (beta chain) was profiled in a study of cytomegalovirus exposure and HLA in healthy donors. Study-level background: From some 180 million T cells, an earlier analysis saw roughly 100 million unique TCR beta sequences.

From germline, CDR1 is LGHNA and CDR2 YSLEER. The CDR3 runs 16 residues. The PCR was carried out with 60 Vbeta primers and 13 Jbeta primers. Clones were read by immunoSEQ multiplex PCR, and TCRdb kept only the in-frame ones, dropping some. This repertoire shows around 150,000 clones, around 80% found once; its top ten account for about 4.4%. The TCR was taken from a man aged 35-49 years in good health and CMV-seronegative. Sequencing was carried out using PBMCs. The J gene is TRBJ2-5, the V gene TRBV4-3, with 8 bases that match TRBD2. Gene TRBJ2-7 matches the end of the DNA better, so the J call may be wrong. CDR3 coding DNA: TGCGCCAGCAGCCAAGAAGTTAGCGGGGAGATCTACGAGCAGTACTTC. Residues: CASSQEVSGEIYEQYF.